These 18 T cell receptor beta chains were sequenced from one sample in a study of control samples from healthy donors and cancer patients. Data came from immunoSEQ multiplex PCR; TCRdb stores just in-frame clones and leaves some out. The table has 170,000 or so clones, approximately 92% seen once. The sample was blood. Receptor source: a young man in good health.

The chain couples TRBV10-1 to TRBJ2-2, with D possibly being TRBD1 or TRBD2 (5 bases each). The CDR3 has 17 amino acids. V shed 9 bases and J shed 7 bases, with 27 bases lying between them. CDR1 and CDR2 from the germline V gene are WNHNN and SYGVQD (reference sequence). Written as DNA, the CDR3 is TGCGCCAGAGCAATTCAAGGGCCTGGGGGTTGGGGCGGGGAGCTGTTTTTT. This translates into CARAIQGPGGWGGELFF.

The rearrangement uses TRBV6-4 and TRBJ2-3; D may match TRBD1 or TRBD2 (5 bases each). This CDR3 comprises 15 residues. Germline CDR1 MRHNA, CDR2 SNTAGT. V shed 4 bases and J shed 4 bases, with 15 bases lying between them. The CDR3 DNA reads as TGTGCCAGCAGTGTGGGACCCCACCCGGCAGATACGCAGTATTTT. Translation gives CASSVGPHPADTQYF.

The chain recombines TRBV28 with TRBJ1-2, with D possibly TRBD1 on 5 matching bases. CDR3 length: 13 amino acids. The V and J ends lost 3 bases and 3 bases respectively, with 8 bases between them. Germline V gene data show CDR1 as MDHEN and CDR2 as SYDVKM. The CDR3 region is CASSLGTDYGYTF. CDR3 bases: TGTGCCAGCAGTTTGGGGACTGACTATGGCTACACCTTC.

V is TRBV6-1 and J is TRBJ1-1; D might be TRBD1 (5 bases). CDR1 is MNHNS, CDR2 SASEGT, per germline. Trimming took 3 bases from V and 2 from J, leaving 13 bases between them. This CDR3 spans 15 amino acids. CDR3 nucleotides: TGTGCCAGCAGTGAGACCGGGGCCGCCAACACTGAAGCTTTCTTT. It is translated as CASSETGAANTEAFF.

This sequence joins TRBV12-3 or TRBV12-4 and TRBJ1-2; D gene unclear. V gave up 1 base and J gave up 8 bases, with 11 bases separating them. The CDR3 length is 13 residues. The CDR3 is CASSLGPSGGYTF. The CDR3 coding sequence is TGTGCCAGCAGTTTAGGGCCTAGCGGGGGCTACACCTTC.

This sequence joins TRBV5-1 and TRBJ1-1, with 8 bases that match TRBD1. CDR1 and CDR2 from the germline V gene are SGHRS and YFSETQ. CDR3 length equals 15 residues. Trimming took 2 bases from V and 5 from J; bases not matched to a gene: 8. CDR3 protein: CASSLRYRQGTEAFF. For the CDR3, the DNA is TGCGCCAGCAGCTTACGTTACCGACAGGGGACTGAAGCTTTCTTT.

The rearrangement joins TRBV7-2 to TRBJ1-3; D gene unclear. Per the germline V gene, CDR1 is SGHTA and CDR2 is FQGNSA. V lost 0 bases and J lost 4, with 13 bases in between. The CDR3 is made up of 16 amino acids. CDR3 nucleotides: TGTGCCAGCAGCTTAGCATCCGGAGCAGGAGGAAACACCATATATTTT. It yields the protein CASSLASGAGGNTIYF.

This chain joins TRBV28 and TRBJ2-1; D unclear. V dropped 5 bases and J dropped 3 bases, with 11 bases sitting between them. The CDR3 contains 14 residues. Germline-derived CDR1 and CDR2 are MDHEN and SYDVKM. The CDR3 region has the DNA TGTGCCAGCAGTGGCCCTTTAGACTACAATGAGCAGTTCTTC. Protein: CASSGPLDYNEQFF.

The rearrangement links TRBV19 to TRBJ2-4, with TRBD1 identical over 9 bases. The CDR3 length is 17 residues. V trimming: 3 bases; J trimming: 8 bases; junction bases outside the gene matches: 14. Per the germline V gene, CDR1 is LNHDA and CDR2 is SQIVND (reference sequence). CDR3 protein: CASSMVGTTGGRDIQYF. The DNA for the CDR3 is TGTGCCAGTAGTATGGTCGGCACTACAGGGGGCAGGGACATTCAGTACTTC.

This clone was seen just once. The chain joins TRBV25-1 to TRBJ2-3; no clear D gene. V lost 4 bases, J lost 2 bases, and 16 bases lay in between. The CDR3 has 16 residues. Looked up from germline, CDR1 is MGHDK and CDR2 is SYGVNS. The CDR3 loop reads CASSAALPSPTDTQYF. The CDR3 DNA sequence: TGTGCCAGCAGTGCCGCACTACCGTCCCCCACAGATACGCAGTATTTT.

This sequence joins TRBV6-6 and TRBJ2-2, with a tentative D call TRBD2 (5 bases). Germline assignment: CDR1 MNHNY and CDR2 SVGAGI (reference sequence). Trimming took off 2 bases at V and 0 bases at J, with 7 bases between the two ends. The CDR3 is 15 amino acids. DNA of the CDR3: TGTGCCAGCAGTTACACGGGGTCGAACACCGGGGAGCTGTTTTTT. It yields the protein CASSYTGSNTGELFF.

This rearrangement joins TRBV10-1 to TRBJ2-7, with 13 bases identical to TRBD2. CDR3 length equals 15 residues. The V segment lost 3 bases and the J segment 5 bases; nucleotides outside the gene matches: 4. CDR1 is WNHNN, CDR2 SYGVQD, per germline (reference sequence). CDR3: CASSEGLAGDDEQYF. As DNA, the CDR3 is TGCGCCAGCAGTGAAGGACTAGCGGGAGACGACGAGCAGTACTTC.

This chain links TRBV2 with TRBJ2-1; D is possibly TRBD2 (6 bases). CDR3 size: 14 residues. CDR1 and CDR2 from the germline V gene are SNHLY and FYNNEI. Trimming took 8 bases from V and 9 from J, leaving 20 bases between them. The CDR3 DNA is TGTGCCAGCGCCCAAGTCCGGCAGGGAGGTGAGCAGTTCTTC. Encoded protein: CASAQVRQGGEQFF.

Here the CDR3 reads CASSLRTNLAKNIQYF. CDR3 bases: TGTGCCAGCAGCCTCCGGACTAATCTAGCCAAAAACATTCAGTACTTC. This chain joins TRBV11-2 and TRBJ2-4; D perhaps matches TRBD2 (6 bases). Trimming took off 5 bases at V and 0 bases at J, with 14 bases between the two ends. The CDR3 totals 16 residues. Germline CDR1 and CDR2: SGHAT and FQNNGV.

This chain links TRBV5-1 with TRBJ1-2; TRBD1 aligns across 8 bases. Germline CDR1 is SGHRS and CDR2 is YFSETQ. Germline trimming cut 0 bases from V and 2 bases from J; bases unmatched to any gene: 3. The CDR3 consists of 15 residues. The CDR3 region has the DNA TGCGCCAGCAGCTTGGGGGGGACAGGAAACTATGGCTACACCTTC. This sequence encodes CASSLGGTGNYGYTF.

The chain has TRBV5-1 and TRBJ2-2; 11 bases map to TRBD2. The CDR3 has 15 amino acids. The germline V gene encodes CDR1 SGHRS and CDR2 YFSETQ. The ends lost 6 bases at V and 3 bases at J; junction bases unmatched: 4. CDR3 amino acids: CASTTSGGHTGELFF. The CDR3 nucleotides read TGCGCCAGCACAACTAGCGGGGGCCACACCGGGGAGCTGTTTTTT.

The chain recombines TRBV7-3 with TRBJ2-2; no firm D call. CDR3 length: 13 amino acids. Germline V gene data show CDR1 as SGHTA and CDR2 as FQGTGA. Trimming cost V 2 bases and J 6 bases, with 7 bases left between them. The CDR3 loop is CASSLWISGELFF. The CDR3, as DNA: TGTGCCAGCAGCTTATGGATTTCCGGGGAGCTGTTTTTT.

The chain combines TRBV27 with TRBJ1-1; no firm D call. The CDR3 spans 13 residues. The germline V gene has CDR1 MNHEY and CDR2 SMNVEV (reference sequence). V dropped 8 bases and J dropped 1 base, with 11 bases sitting between them. CDR3 DNA: TGTGCCAGCCGCCATCAGCGGAACACTGAAGCTTTCTTT. Translation: CASRHQRNTEAFF.